This T cell receptor (beta chain) was found in a study of cytomegalovirus exposure and HLA in healthy donors. Looking at the study overall: Of some 360 genotyped donors, more than 75% clustered with self-reported Caucasian donors.

The junction had 7 bases not matched to a gene; V was cut back by 2 bases and J by 9 bases. Looked up from germline, CDR1 is KGHSH and CDR2 is LQKENI. The CDR3 runs to 14 residues. As to this clone: Its antigen is currently unknown.

Both 60 Vbeta primers and 13 Jbeta primers went into the PCR. Method: immunoSEQ multiplex PCR; TCRdb's copy keeps in-frame clones and lacks some. This table holds about 140,000 clones, approximately 84% found once. Points from the study as a whole: Per a prior analysis, the majority of TCR beta V segments were productive roughly 90% or roughly 30% of the time. For presence/absence analyses, sequencing depth was assumed to be roughly uniform across donors. The authors listed 150 to 200 TCR beta chains as cytomegalovirus-associated.

Sequencing was carried out using PBMCs. V gene TRBV18 combines with J gene TRBJ1-5, with TRBD1 identical over 7 bases. The TCR was taken from a woman aged 40 to 49 in good health and CMV-seronegative. CDR3 in amino acids: CASSPGQDGGPQHF. Here the CDR3 DNA reads TGTGCCAGCTCACCAGGACAGGACGGGGGGCCCCAGCATTTT.